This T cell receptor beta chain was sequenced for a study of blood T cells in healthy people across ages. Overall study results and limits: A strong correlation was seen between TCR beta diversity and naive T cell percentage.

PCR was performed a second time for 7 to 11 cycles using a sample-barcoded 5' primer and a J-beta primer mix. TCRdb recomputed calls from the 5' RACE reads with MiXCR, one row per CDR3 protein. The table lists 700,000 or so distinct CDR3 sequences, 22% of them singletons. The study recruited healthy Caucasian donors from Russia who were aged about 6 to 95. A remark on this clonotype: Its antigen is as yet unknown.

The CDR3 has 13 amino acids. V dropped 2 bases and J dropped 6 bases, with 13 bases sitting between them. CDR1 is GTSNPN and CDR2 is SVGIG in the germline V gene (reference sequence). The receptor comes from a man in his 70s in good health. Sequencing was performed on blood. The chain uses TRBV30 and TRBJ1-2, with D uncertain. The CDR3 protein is CAWSSNVANGYTF. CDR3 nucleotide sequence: TGTGCCTGGAGTTCCAATGTGGCGAATGGCTACACCTTC.